This T cell receptor (beta chain) was recovered during a study of cytomegalovirus exposure and HLA in healthy donors. Notes on the study in general: A few of the chains that were CMV-associated were confirmed in vitro to be specific for CMV antigens. Several of the most significant clusters were apparently associated with common viral pathogens in a later analysis. Analyzed later, association rates of TCRs varied across HLA loci, with DRB1 most and HLA-C fewest. The majority of CMV-associated TCR beta chains were reported as apparently HLA-restricted in a later analysis.

Points on this clone: The antigen is unknown.

The primer mix had 60 Vbeta and 13 Jbeta primers. Profiling relied on immunoSEQ multiplex PCR, and the TCRdb table lists in-frame clones only, not all of them. The sample lists 150,000 to 200,000 clones, about four fifths occurring once. Input material: PBMCs. The clonotype was recovered from a man aged 30-40 years in good health and CMV-seronegative.

The CDR3 region is CASSSSRREATYNEQFF. Here the CDR3 DNA reads TGTGCCAGCAGTTCCTCTAGGAGGGAGGCCACCTACAATGAGCAGTTCTTC. The chain combines TRBV27 with TRBJ2-1; tentatively, D is TRBD2 (6 bases). Trimming removed 4 bases at V and 2 bases at J, with 18 bases between. Per the germline V gene, CDR1 is MNHEY and CDR2 is SMNVEV (reference sequence). The CDR3 contains 17 residues.